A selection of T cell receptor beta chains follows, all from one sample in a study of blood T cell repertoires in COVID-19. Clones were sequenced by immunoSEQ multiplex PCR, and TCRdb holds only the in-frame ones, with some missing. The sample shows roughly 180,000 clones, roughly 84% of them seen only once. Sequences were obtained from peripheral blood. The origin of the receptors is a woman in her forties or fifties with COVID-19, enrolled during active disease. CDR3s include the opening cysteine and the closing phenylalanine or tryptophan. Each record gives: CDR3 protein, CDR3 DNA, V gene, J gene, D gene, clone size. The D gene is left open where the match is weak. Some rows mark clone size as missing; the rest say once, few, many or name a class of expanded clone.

CASSLGGAIQETQYF	TGTGCCAGCAGCTTAGGTGGGGCCATACAAGAGACCCAGTACTTC	TRBV7-2	TRBJ2-5	-	-
CASSSPRGGRADTQYF	TGTGCCAGCAGTAGCCCTCGGGGGGGAAGGGCAGATACGCAGTATTTT	TRBV27	TRBJ2-3	TRBD2	-
CASSELSSLRPYEQYF	TGTGCCAGCAGTGAACTGAGTAGCCTAAGGCCCTACGAGCAGTACTTC	TRBV6-1	TRBJ2-7	-	-
CASSSDSRLPEAFF	TGTGCCAGCAGCTCGGACTCGAGACTCCCTGAAGCTTTCTTT	TRBV7-9	TRBJ1-1	-	-
CASSQEGTSGLGSYEQYF	TGTGCCAGCAGCCAAGAAGGTACTAGCGGCTTGGGTTCCTACGAGCAGTACTTC	TRBV4-2	TRBJ2-7	TRBD2	-
CASRRGNTEAFF	TGTGCCAGCAGGAGAGGAAACACTGAAGCTTTCTTT	TRBV25-1	TRBJ1-1	-	-
CAISLSGGTNTGELFF	TGTGCCATCAGTTTAAGCGGGGGGACGAACACCGGGGAGCTGTTTTTT	TRBV10-3	TRBJ2-2	TRBD2	few
CASSVWAGELFF	TGTGCCAGCAGCGTGTGGGCGGGGGAGCTGTTTTTT	TRBV9	TRBJ2-2	-	-
CASSPDSYGYTF	TGCGCCAGCAGCCCTGACAGCTATGGCTACACCTTC	TRBV5-1	TRBJ1-2	-	-
CASRTGTAYEQYF	TGTGCCAGCAGGACCGGGACAGCCTACGAGCAGTACTTC	TRBV7-2	TRBJ2-7	TRBD1	-
CASSFAGIGDTQYF	TGTGCCAGCAGTTTCGCGGGAATTGGGGATACGCAGTATTTT	TRBV28	TRBJ2-3	-	-
CASSPTPGINTEAFF	TGTGCCAGCAGCCCAACTCCAGGGATTAACACTGAAGCTTTCTTT	TRBV9	TRBJ1-1	-	-
CAISDSQGNEKLFF	TGTGCCATCAGTGACTCACAGGGGAATGAAAAACTGTTTTTT	TRBV10-3	TRBJ1-4	TRBD1	once
CASSYGLRQTQYF	TGTGCCAGCAGTTACGGGCTAAGGCAGACCCAGTACTTC	TRBV6-5	TRBJ2-5	-	-
CASSPGTGGWEAFF	TGTGCCAGCTCACCCGGGACAGGGGGTTGGGAAGCTTTCTTT	TRBV18	TRBJ1-1	TRBD1	-
CASSPAGRGINEQFF	TGTGCCAGCAGCCCCGCCGGGCGGGGGATTAATGAGCAGTTCTTC	TRBV11-2	TRBJ2-1	TRBD2	-
CASRPQGDSNQPQHF	TGTGCCAGCAGACCCCAGGGGGATAGCAATCAGCCCCAGCATTTT	TRBV6-5	TRBJ1-5	TRBD1	-
CASSVAGGTDTQYF	TGTGCCAGCAGCGTTGCGGGGGGCACAGATACGCAGTATTTT	TRBV5-6	TRBJ2-3	TRBD2	-
CASSLMQGGGQPQHF	TGTGCCAGTAGTTTAATGCAGGGAGGGGGTCAGCCCCAGCATTTT	TRBV19	TRBJ1-5	-	-
CASREANTGELFF	TGTGCCAGTAGGGAGGCTAACACCGGGGAGCTGTTTTTT	TRBV19	TRBJ2-2	-	-
CASSLAGVDGYTF	TGCGCCAGCAGCTTGGCAGGGGTAGATGGCTACACCTTC	TRBV5-1	TRBJ1-2	-	-
CATTLAVNTGELFF	TGTGCCACTACCCTAGCGGTGAACACCGGGGAGCTGTTTTTT	TRBV10-3	TRBJ2-2	TRBD2	few
CATSTGGSYEQYF	TGTGCCACCTCAACCGGCGGATCCTACGAGCAGTACTTC	TRBV28	TRBJ2-7	-	-
CASSLGGGAVEQFF	TGTGCCAGCAGCTTAGGAGGGGGGGCCGTTGAGCAGTTCTTC	TRBV7-2	TRBJ2-1	-	-
CASSLVNRGQTF	TGTGCCAGCAGCTTAGTAAATAGGGGCCAGACCTTC	TRBV5-5	TRBJ1-2	-	-
CASSIRVFETQYF	TGTGCCAGCAGTATTCGAGTTTTCGAGACCCAGTACTTC	TRBV12-3/TRBV12-4	TRBJ2-5	-	-
CASSKNRGLTDNQPQHF	TGCGCCAGCAGCAAAAACAGGGGGTTAACGGATAATCAGCCCCAGCATTTT	TRBV4-1	TRBJ1-5	TRBD1	-
CASSSAGTAYEQYF	TGTGCCAGTAGTAGCGCCGGGACAGCCTACGAGCAGTACTTC	TRBV19	TRBJ2-7	TRBD1	few
CAWRARDRIQETQYF	TGTGCCTGGAGAGCCCGGGACAGAATCCAAGAGACCCAGTACTTC	TRBV30	TRBJ2-5	TRBD1	-
CASSQLSTGGGQETQYF	TGTGCCAGCAGCCAACTGTCGACAGGGGGGGGACAAGAGACCCAGTACTTC	TRBV7-7	TRBJ2-5	TRBD1	-
CASVGGTSYNEQFF	TGTGCCAGTGTGGGGGGGACATCCTACAATGAGCAGTTCTTC	TRBV2	TRBJ2-1	-	-
CASSLLRQTDQPQHF	TGTGCCAGCAGTTTACTGCGGCAAACTGATCAGCCCCAGCATTTT	TRBV28	TRBJ1-5	-	-
CASSLAQGKADTQYF	TGTGCCAGCAGCTTAGCACAGGGCAAGGCAGATACGCAGTATTTT	TRBV7-6	TRBJ2-3	-	-